This T cell receptor beta chain is drawn from a study of cytomegalovirus exposure and HLA in healthy donors. The study's findings and limits: It has been reported that TCR beta sequences accurately predicted the HLA-A and HLA-B alleles of most subjects.

Trimming cost V 7 bases and J 10 bases, with 12 bases left between them. CDR3 length: 12 residues. Germline V gives CDR1 SGHTS, CDR2 YDEGEE. The PCR used 60 Vbeta and 13 Jbeta primers. Assay used: immunoSEQ multiplex PCR; TCRdb lists only in-frame clones, some missing. The table has around 210,000 clones, 75% to 85% seen once. In the case of this clone: Its antigen is currently unknown.

This sequence originates from a male donor in good health and CMV-seropositive. V and J are TRBV5-8 and TRBJ1-6, with D uncertain. Sample: PBMCs. CDR3 sequence reads: CASPNPGSPLHF. The CDR3 DNA reads TGTGCCAGCCCGAACCCAGGATCACCCCTCCACTTT.